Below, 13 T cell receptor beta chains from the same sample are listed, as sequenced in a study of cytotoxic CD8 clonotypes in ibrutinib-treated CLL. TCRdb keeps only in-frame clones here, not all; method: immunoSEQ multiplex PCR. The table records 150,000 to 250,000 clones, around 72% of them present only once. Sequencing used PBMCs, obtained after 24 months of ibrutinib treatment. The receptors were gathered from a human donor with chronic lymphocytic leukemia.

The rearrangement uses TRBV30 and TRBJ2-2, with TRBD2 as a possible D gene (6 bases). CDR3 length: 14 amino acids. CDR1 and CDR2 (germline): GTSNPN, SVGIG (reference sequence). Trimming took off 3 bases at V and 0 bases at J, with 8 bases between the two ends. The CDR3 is CAWRGGSNTGELFF. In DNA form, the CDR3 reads TGTGCCTGGAGGGGGGGATCGAACACCGGGGAGCTGTTTTTT. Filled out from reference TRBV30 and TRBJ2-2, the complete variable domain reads SQTIHQWPATLVQPVGSPLSLECTVEGTSNPNLYWYRQAAGRGLQLLFYSVGIGQISSEVPQNLSASRPQDRQFILSSKKLLLSDSGFYLCAWRGGSNTGELFFGEGSRLTVL.

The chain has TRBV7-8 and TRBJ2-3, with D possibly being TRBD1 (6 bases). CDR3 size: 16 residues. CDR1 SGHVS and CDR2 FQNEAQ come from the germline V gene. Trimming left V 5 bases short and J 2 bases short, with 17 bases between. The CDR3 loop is CASSITAGVITDTQYF. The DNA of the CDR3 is TGTGCCAGCAGCATAACAGCAGGGGTGATCACAGATACGCAGTATTTT.

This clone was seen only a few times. The CDR3 sequence is CASSILAEPPSSYNEQFF. CDR3 in DNA: TGTGCCAGCAGTATCTTAGCGGAGCCTCCGAGCTCCTACAATGAGCAGTTCTTC. This sequence joins TRBV27 and TRBJ2-1; the D gene is possibly TRBD2 (6 bases). Germline CDR1 MNHEY, CDR2 SMNVEV (reference sequence). This CDR3 is 18 amino acids long. Trimming stripped 5 bases from V and 0 bases from J, with 20 bases between.

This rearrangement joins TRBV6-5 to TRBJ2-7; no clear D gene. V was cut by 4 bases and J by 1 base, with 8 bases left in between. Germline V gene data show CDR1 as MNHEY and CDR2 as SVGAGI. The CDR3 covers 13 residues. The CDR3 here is CASSWTVSYEQYF. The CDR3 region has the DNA TGTGCCAGCAGTTGGACGGTATCCTACGAGCAGTACTTC.

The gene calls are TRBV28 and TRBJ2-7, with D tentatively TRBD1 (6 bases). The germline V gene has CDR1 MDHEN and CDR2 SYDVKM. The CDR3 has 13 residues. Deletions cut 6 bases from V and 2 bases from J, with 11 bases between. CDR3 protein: CASRDPGAYEQYF. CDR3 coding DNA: TGTGCCAGCAGAGACCCAGGGGCCTACGAGCAGTACTTC.

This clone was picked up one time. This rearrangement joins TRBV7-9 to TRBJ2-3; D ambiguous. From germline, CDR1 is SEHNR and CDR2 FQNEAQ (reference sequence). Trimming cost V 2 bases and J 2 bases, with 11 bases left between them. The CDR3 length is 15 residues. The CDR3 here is CASSLSEYPTDTQYF. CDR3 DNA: TGTGCCAGCAGCTTATCGGAATACCCCACAGATACGCAGTATTTT.

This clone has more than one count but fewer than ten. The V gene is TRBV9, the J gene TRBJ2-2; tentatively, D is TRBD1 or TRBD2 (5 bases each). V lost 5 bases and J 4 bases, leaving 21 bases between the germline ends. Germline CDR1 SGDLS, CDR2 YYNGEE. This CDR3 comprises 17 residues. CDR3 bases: TGTGCCAGCAGTCCTACCCCCCACCCAGGGAGCACCGGGGAGCTGTTTTTT. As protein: CASSPTPHPGSTGELFF.

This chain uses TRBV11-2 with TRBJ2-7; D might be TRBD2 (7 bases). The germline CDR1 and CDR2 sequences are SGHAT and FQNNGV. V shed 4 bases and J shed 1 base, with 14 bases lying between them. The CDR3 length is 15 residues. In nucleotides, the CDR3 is TGTGCCAGCAGCTCCTACAGGGAGGGGTCCTACGAGCAGTACTTC. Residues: CASSSYREGSYEQYF.

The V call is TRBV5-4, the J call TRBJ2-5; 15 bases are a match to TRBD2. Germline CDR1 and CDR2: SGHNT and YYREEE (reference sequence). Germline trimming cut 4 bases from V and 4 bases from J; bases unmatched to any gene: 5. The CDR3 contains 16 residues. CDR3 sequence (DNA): TGTGCCAGCAGCGCCGGGACTAGCGGGAGGCCAGAGACCCAGTACTTC. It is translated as CASSAGTSGRPETQYF.

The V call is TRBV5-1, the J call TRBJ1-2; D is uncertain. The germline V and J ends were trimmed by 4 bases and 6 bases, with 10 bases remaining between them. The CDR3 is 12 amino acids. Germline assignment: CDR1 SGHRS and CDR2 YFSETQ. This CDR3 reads CASSPAVDGYTF. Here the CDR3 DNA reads TGCGCCAGCAGCCCCGCTGTCGATGGCTACACCTTC.

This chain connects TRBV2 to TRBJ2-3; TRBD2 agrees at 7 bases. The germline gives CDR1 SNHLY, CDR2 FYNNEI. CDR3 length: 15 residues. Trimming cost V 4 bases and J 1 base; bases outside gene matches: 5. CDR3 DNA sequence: TGTGCCAGCAGTGTGTCTAGCGGCCGCACAGATACGCAGTATTTT. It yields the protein CASSVSSGRTDTQYF.

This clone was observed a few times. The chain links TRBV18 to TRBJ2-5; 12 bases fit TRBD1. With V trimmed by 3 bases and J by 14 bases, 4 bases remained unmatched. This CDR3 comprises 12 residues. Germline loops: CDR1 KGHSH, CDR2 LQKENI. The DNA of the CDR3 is TGTGCCAGCTCACCCCTAGGGACAGGGGGCTACTTC. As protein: CASSPLGTGGYF.

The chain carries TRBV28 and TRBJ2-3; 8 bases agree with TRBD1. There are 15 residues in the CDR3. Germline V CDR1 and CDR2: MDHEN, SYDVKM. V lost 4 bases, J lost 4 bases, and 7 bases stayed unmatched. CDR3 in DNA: TGTGCCAGCAGTTACGGGACAGGTATAGCAGATACGCAGTATTTT. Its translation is CASSYGTGIADTQYF.